The text below deals with one TCR beta chain. The data originate from a study of chemoradiotherapy in HPV16-positive cancers. Method: immunoSEQ multiplex PCR; TCRdb's copy keeps in-frame clones and lacks some. The table includes under 85,000 clones, about nine tenths detected once. This CDR3 is 14 amino acids long. Germline V gene lookup returns CDR1 MNHEY and CDR2 SVGAGI. V lost 8 bases, J lost 0 bases, and 8 bases lay in between. The chain links TRBV6-5 to TRBJ1-6; unclear D gene. Sequences were derived from blood, sampled from a patient who underwent chemoradiotherapy. The receptor was derived from a human donor with HPV-associated anogenital cancer. This CDR3 reads CASVTSSYNSPLHF. The CDR3 DNA sequence: TGTGCCAGCGTGACGAGCTCCTATAATTCACCCCTCCACTTT.